This T cell receptor beta chain derives from a study of blood T cells in healthy people across ages. There are a few counts of this clonotype. Together with a sample-barcoded 5' primer, a J-beta primer mix was included in a second PCR lasting roughly 6 to 12 cycles. A single record per CDR3 protein comes from TCRdb applying MiXCR to the 5' RACE reads. The table has 890,000 or so distinct CDR3 sequences, 62% seen once; the top ten hold about a quarter. The sequencing input was blood. The source is a man aged 25-40 years in good health.

DNA for the CDR3: TGTGCCAGCCCCCCGGGCCGACAGGGGGGTAGCCAAGAGACCCAGTACTTC. It specifies CASPPGRQGGSQETQYF. The chain links TRBV7-2 to TRBJ2-5; 9 bases agree with TRBD1. V lost 8 bases, J lost 1 base, and 14 bases stayed unmatched. The CDR3 is made up of 17 amino acids. Per germline, CDR1 SGHTA and CDR2 FQGNSA. The variable domain in full, completed from reference TRBV7-2 and TRBJ2-5, reads GAGVSQSPSNKVTEKGKDVELRCDPISGHTALYWYRQSLGQGLEFLIYFQGNSAPDKSGLPSDRFSAERTGGSVSTLTIQRTQQEDSAVYLCASPPGRQGGSQETQYFGPGTRLLVL.